This T cell receptor (beta chain) was observed in a study of T cell responses to AZD1222 COVID-19 vaccine. About this clone: Its antigen is still unknown. This same CDR3 is encoded by further DNA sequences in the sample.

Study-wide points: AZD1222 recipients seropositive at baseline numbered only 6 or 7. Spike-specific TCR breadth rose after two AZD1222 doses, and depth rose as well. There were vaccine-associated CD4 TCRs across spike, dominant at 160-218 and 743-854.

Assay: immunoSEQ multiplex PCR; the TCRdb copy retains only in-frame clones and omits some. Seen here are more than 140,000 clones, more than 70% observed once, and the top ten hold 3% to 4%. This sample comprised peripheral blood, obtained on day 0 of MenACWY control vaccination. The source of this sequence is an adult in good health.

CDR3 amino acids: CASSPGQNTEAFF. Here the CDR3 DNA reads TGCGCCAGCAGCCCCGGACAGAACACTGAAGCTTTCTTT. The V and J genes are TRBV5-1 and TRBJ1-1, with D perhaps matching TRBD1 (5 bases). CDR3 length: 13 residues. V was cut by 4 bases and J by 1 base, with 8 bases left in between. Germline V CDR1 and CDR2: SGHRS, YFSETQ.